This entry is about one T cell receptor (beta chain). Its specificity is not known. Via MiXCR, TCRdb re-called the 5' RACE reads, giving one row per CDR3 protein. The sample has some 330,000 distinct CDR3 sequences; 8.5% to 10% are singletons. Trimming took 5 bases from V and 8 from J; bases not matched to a gene: 14. Germline loops: CDR1 SQVTM, CDR2 ANQGSEA. The CDR3 has 16 amino acids. This sample stems from a study of identical twins. Study results and caveats: Out-of-frame sharing of TCR alpha in monozygotic twins was underestimated by models. These conclusions were based on statistical analysis (cross-sectional, not following the same donors). Abundant cord blood beta clonotypes carried fewer insertions; memory repertoires showed none.

The donor group consisted entirely of healthy Caucasians. The sequence was collected from a woman in her forties or fifties in good health. The sample was naive T cells sorted from blood. The genes are TRBV29-1 and TRBJ2-1, with 11 bases fitting TRBD2. The CDR3 loop is CSVLDHTSGSGDEQFF. As DNA, the CDR3 is TGCAGCGTTTTGGACCATACTAGCGGGAGTGGGGATGAGCAGTTCTTC.